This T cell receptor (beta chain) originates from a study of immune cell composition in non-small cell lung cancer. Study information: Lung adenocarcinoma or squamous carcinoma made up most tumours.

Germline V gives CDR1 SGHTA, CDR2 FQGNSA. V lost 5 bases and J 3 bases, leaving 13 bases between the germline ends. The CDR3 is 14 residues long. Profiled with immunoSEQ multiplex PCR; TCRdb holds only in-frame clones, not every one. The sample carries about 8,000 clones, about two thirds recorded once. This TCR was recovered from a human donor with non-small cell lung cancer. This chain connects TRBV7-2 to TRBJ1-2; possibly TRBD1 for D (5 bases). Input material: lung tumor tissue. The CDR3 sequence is CASSPAGQDYGYTF. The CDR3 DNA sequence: TGTGCCAGCAGCCCAGCAGGGCAGGACTATGGCTACACCTTC.